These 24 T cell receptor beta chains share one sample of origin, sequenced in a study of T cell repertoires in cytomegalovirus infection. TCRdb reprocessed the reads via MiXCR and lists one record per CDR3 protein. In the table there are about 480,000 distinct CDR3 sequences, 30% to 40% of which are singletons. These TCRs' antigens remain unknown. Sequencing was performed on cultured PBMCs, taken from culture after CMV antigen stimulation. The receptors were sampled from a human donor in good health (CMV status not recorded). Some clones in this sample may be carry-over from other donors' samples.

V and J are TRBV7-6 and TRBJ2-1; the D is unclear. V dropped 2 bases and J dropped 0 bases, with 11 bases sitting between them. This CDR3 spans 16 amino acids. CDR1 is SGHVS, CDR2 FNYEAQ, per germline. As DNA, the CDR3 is TGTGCCAGCAGCTTAATTGTGTCGGTCTCCTACAATGAGCAGTTCTTC. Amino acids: CASSLIVSVSYNEQFF.

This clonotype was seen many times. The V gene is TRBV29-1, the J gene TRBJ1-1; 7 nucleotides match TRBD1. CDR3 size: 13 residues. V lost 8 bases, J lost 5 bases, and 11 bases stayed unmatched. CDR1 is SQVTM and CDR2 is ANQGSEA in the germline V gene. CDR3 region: CSTKSGTATEAFF. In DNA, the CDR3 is TGCAGCACAAAGTCCGGGACAGCTACTGAAGCTTTCTTT.

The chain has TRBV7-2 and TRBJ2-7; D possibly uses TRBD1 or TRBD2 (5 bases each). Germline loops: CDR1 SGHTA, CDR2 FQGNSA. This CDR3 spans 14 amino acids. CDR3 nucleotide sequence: TGTGCCAGAAGCACGGGACGTGGCTCCTACGACCAGTACGTC. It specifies CARSTGRGSYDQYV.

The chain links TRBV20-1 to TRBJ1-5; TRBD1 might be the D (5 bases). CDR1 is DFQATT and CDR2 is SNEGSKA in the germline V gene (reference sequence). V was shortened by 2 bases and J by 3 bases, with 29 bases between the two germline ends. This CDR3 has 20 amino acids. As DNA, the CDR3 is TGCAGTGCTAGACACCCCCAGGGAGGGACTCTTGGGGCCACCAATCAGCCCCAGCATTTT. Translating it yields CSARHPQGGTLGATNQPQHF.

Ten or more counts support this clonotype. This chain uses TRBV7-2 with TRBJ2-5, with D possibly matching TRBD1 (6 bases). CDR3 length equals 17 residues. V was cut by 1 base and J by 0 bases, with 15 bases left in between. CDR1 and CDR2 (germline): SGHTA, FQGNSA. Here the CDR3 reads CASSLVLWTEYQETQYF. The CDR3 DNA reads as TGTGCCAGCAGCTTAGTTCTGTGGACAGAGTACCAAGAGACCCAGTACTTC.

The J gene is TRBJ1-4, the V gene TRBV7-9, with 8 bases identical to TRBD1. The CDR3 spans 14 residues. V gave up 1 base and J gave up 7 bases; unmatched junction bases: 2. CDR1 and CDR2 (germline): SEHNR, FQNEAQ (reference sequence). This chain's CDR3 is CASSLGTGSEKLFF. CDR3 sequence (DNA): TGTGCCAGCAGCTTAGGGACAGGGAGTGAAAAACTGTTTTTT.

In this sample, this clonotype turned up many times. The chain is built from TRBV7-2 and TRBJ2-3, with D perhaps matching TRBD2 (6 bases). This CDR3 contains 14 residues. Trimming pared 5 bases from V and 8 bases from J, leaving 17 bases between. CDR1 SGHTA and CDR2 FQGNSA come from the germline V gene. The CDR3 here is CASSTGTAQITQYF. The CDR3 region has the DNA TGTGCCAGCAGCACCGGGACTGCTCAGATTACGCAGTATTTT.

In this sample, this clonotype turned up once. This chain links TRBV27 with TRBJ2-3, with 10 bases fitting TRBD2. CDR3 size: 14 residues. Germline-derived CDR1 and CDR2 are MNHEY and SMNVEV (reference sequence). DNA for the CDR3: TGTGCTTCAAAGCGGGGGGGCGCATCAGATACGCAGTATTTT. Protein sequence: CASKRGGASDTQYF.

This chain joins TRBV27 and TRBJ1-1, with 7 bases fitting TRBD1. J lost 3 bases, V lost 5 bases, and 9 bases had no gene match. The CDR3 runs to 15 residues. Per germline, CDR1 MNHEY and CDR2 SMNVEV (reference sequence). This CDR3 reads CASSPRTGLHTEAFF. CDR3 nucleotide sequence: TGTGCCAGCAGTCCCCGGACAGGCCTCCACACTGAAGCTTTCTTT.

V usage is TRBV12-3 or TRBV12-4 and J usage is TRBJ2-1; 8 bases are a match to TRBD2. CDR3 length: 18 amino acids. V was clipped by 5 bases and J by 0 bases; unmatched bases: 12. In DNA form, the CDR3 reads TGTGCCAGCAGTGGCGGGACTAGTGCCCCGATCTCCTACAATGAGCAGTTCTTC. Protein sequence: CASSGGTSAPISYNEQFF.

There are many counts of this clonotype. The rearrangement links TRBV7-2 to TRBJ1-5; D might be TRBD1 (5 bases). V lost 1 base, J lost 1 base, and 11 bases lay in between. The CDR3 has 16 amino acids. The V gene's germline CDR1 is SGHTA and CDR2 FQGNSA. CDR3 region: CASSLVAGMSNQPQHF. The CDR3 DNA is TGTGCCAGCAGCTTAGTAGCAGGGATGAGCAATCAGCCCCAGCATTTT.

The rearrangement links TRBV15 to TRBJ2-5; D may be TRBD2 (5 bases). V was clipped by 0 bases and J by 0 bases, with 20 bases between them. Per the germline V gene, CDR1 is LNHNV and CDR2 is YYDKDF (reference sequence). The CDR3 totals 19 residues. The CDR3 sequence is CATSRDWVPERSYQETQYF. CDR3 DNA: TGTGCCACCAGCAGAGATTGGGTGCCCGAGCGGAGTTACCAAGAGACCCAGTACTTC.

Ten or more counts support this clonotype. The CDR3 spells CASSLDLLSEQFF. CDR3 DNA: TGTGCCAGCAGCTTAGATCTGCTTAGCGAGCAGTTCTTC. The chain combines TRBV7-2 with TRBJ2-1; D ambiguous. In germline, CDR1 is SGHTA, CDR2 FQGNSA. The CDR3 spans 13 residues. V was pared by 1 base and J by 10 bases, with 11 bases between.

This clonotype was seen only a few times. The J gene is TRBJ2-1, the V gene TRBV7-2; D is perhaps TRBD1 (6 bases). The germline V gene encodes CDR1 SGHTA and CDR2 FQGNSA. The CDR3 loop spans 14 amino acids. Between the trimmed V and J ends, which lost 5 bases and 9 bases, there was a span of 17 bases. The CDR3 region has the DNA TGTGCCAGCAGCCCACCAGGGGCAGCCCTTGAGCAGTTCTTC. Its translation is CASSPPGAALEQFF.

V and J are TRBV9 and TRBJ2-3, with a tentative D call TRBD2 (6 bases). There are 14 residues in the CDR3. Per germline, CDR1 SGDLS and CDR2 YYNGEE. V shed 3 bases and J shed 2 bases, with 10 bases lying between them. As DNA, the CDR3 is TGTGCCAGCAGCGATAGCGGAACCACAGATACGCAGTATTTT. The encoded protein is CASSDSGTTDTQYF.

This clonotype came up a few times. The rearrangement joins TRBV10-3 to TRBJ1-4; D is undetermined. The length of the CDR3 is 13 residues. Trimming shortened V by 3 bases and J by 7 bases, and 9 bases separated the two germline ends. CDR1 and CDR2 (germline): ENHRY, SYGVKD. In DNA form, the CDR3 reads TGTGCCATCAGTGAAGAAAGGACTGAAAAACTGTTTTTT. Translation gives CAISEERTEKLFF.

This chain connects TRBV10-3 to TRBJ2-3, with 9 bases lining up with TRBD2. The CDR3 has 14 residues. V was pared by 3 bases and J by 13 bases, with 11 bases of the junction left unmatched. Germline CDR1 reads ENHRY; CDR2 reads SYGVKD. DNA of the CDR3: TGTGCCATCAGTGACAATGGCGGGAGGGCCTTCGAGTATTTT. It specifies CAISDNGGRAFEYF.

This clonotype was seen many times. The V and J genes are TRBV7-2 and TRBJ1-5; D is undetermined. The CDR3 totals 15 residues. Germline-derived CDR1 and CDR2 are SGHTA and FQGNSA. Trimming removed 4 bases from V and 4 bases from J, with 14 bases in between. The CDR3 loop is CASSSTLGPNQPQHF. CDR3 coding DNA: TGTGCCAGCAGCTCCACATTAGGACCTAATCAGCCCCAGCATTTT.

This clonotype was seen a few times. The CDR3 nucleotides read TGTGCCAGTAGAAGTGGGACAGGGACAAGAAATTCACCCCTCCACTTT. It specifies CASRSGTGTRNSPLHF. The rearrangement links TRBV19 to TRBJ1-6; 9 bases are a match to TRBD1. V lost 6 bases, J lost 7 bases, and 10 bases stayed unmatched. Germline lookup yields CDR1 LNHDA and CDR2 SQIVND (reference sequence). CDR3 length equals 16 residues.

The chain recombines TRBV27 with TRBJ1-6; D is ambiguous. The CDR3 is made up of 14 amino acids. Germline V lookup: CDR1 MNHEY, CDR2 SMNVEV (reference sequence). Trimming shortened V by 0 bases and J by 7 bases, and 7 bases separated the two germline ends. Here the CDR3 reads CASSLSGVNSPLHF. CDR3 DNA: TGTGCCAGCAGTTTATCCGGGGTAAATTCACCCCTCCACTTT.

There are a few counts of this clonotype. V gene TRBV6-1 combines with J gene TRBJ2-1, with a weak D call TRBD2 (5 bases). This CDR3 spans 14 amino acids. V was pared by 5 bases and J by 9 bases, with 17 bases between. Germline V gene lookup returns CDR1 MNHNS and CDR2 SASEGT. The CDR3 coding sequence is TGTGCCAGCAGTTTGCGGGTCTCCACAATTGAGCAGTTCTTC. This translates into CASSLRVSTIEQFF.

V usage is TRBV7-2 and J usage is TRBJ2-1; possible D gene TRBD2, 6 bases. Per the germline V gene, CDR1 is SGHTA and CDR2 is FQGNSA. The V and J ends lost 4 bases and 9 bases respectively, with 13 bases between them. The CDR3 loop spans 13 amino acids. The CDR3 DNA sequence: TGTGCCAGCAGCTCTCCACTAGCCGGTGAGCAGTTCTTC. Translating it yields CASSSPLAGEQFF.

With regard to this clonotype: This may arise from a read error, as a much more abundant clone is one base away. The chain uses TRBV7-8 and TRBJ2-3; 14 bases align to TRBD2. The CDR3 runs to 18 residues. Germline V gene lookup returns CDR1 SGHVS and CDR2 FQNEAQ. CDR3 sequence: CASSLAGTSGRGTGTQCF. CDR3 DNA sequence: TGTGCCAGCAGCTTAGCCGGGACTAGCGGGAGAGGAACGGGTACGCAGTGTTTT.

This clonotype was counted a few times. CDR3 coding DNA: TGCAGTGCGAACGGGGGTAACACTGAAGCTTTCTTT. Translated, it gives CSANGGNTEAFF. V is TRBV20-1 and J is TRBJ1-1, with TRBD1 as a possible D gene (5 bases). CDR3 length equals 12 residues. Trimming took off 6 bases at V and 2 bases at J, with 10 bases between the two ends. Germline CDR1 reads DFQATT; CDR2 reads SNEGSKA (reference sequence).